This section outlines one TCR beta chain sequence together with its context. Its antigen is as yet unknown. The CDR3 runs to 15 residues. V was trimmed by 2 bases and J by 2 bases, leaving 10 bases between them. The germline V gene has CDR1 LGHNA and CDR2 YNFKEQ. The sample comes from a study of radiation and T cells in renal cell carcinoma. Study overall: Nephrectomy followed 15 Gy stereotactic body radiation by 4 weeks.

Only in-frame clones appear in the TCRdb table, and some are missing; sequencing was by immunoSEQ multiplex PCR. The table shows some 100,000 clones, with approximately 83% occurring only once. Findings and limits, study-wide: Without pretreatment biopsies, baseline tumor clonotype presence was undetermined.

Time point given: baseline pretreatment blood. Treatment defined: 15 Gy SBRT to primary tumor, nephrectomy 4 weeks later. The chain joins TRBV4-2 to TRBJ1-5, with a weak D call TRBD1 (5 bases). Sequenced here: blood, sampled from a patient whose treatment included radiotherapy and nephrectomy. The TCR was taken from a man aged 55 to 69 with renal cell carcinoma. The CDR3 coding sequence is TGTGCCAGCAGCCAATATAGGGGTGGCAATCAGCCCCAGCATTTT. It translates to CASSQYRGGNQPQHF.